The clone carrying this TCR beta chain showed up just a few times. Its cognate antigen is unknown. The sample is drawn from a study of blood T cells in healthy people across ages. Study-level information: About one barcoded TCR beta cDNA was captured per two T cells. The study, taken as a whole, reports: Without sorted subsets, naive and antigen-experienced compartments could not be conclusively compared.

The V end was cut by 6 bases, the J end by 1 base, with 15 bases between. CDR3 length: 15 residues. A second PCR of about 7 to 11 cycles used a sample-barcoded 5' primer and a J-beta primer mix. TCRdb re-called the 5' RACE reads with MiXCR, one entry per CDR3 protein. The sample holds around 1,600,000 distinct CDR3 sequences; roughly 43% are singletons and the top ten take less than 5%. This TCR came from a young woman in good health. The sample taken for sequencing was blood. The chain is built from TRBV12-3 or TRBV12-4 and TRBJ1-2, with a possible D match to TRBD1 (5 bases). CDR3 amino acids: CASSYGAGRNYGYTF. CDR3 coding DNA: TGTGCCAGCAGCTATGGAGCGGGACGTAACTATGGCTACACCTTC.